A selection of T cell receptor beta chains follows, all from one sample in a study of regulatory T cells in long-lasting Graves disease. Each CDR3 protein gets one entry after TCRdb re-called the multiplex PCR reads with MiXCR. The sample records about 240,000 distinct CDR3 sequences, 20% to 25% being singletons. The sequences come from peripheral blood mononuclear cells (PBMCs), collected at new diagnosis, from a patient treated with antithyroid drugs. These receptors came from a female donor with Graves disease. The conserved cysteine and the conserved F or W are not part of the CDR3 here. Each record gives: V gene, clone size, CDR3 protein. Where a row states a size, it is once, few, many or the class of an expanded clone; other rows omit it.

V: TRBV4-3
size: few
CDR3: ASSQDLASGSPYEQC

V: TRBV11-2
size: many
CDR3: ASSFIRGHTTGELF

V: TRBV7-3
size: many
CDR3: ASSSLWGGELF

V: TRBV6-2/TRBV6-3
size: -
CDR3: ASSFRFGFMDEQY

V: TRBV10-3
size: many
CDR3: AISGPGTSKATDTQY

V: TRBV11-2
size: many
CDR3: ASRGSGTATYEQY

V: TRBV6-1
size: -
CDR3: ASSKPGLAYEQY

V: TRBV3-1
size: few
CDR3: ASSPSGGGETQY

V: TRBV3-1
size: many
CDR3: ASSGVGEGYT

V: TRBV11-2
size: -
CDR3: ASRTRRGEQETQY

V: TRBV7-2
size: many
CDR3: ASTPGSRGGGNIQY

V: TRBV24-1
size: many
CDR3: ATSEKRARTDTQY

V: TRBV15
size: -
CDR3: ATSRDQQGGVAF

V: TRBV6-1
size: many
CDR3: ASRISGQETQY

V: TRBV19
size: few
CDR3: ASRTRAHQETQY

V: TRBV6-5
size: many
CDR3: ASSYQGAGEPQH